This T cell receptor beta chain was sequenced during a study of human T cells and chemical hapten exposure. TCRdb used MiXCR to reprocess the RACE reads, holding one entry per CDR3 protein. The sample holds 45,000 or so distinct CDR3 sequences, less than 4.5% seen once. This clonotype showed up many times. Germline CDR1 reads KGHSH; CDR2 reads LQKENI. The CDR3 is made up of 13 amino acids. Trimming cost V 6 bases and J 10 bases; bases outside gene matches: 9. Time point in this sample: healthy volunteer bleed at 2 weeks. The authors' total RNA extraction used unfractionated whole blood. The source material was whole blood. The chain is built from TRBV18 and TRBJ2-1; TRBD2 matches at 7 bases. This sequence was found in a human donor in good health. Some clones in this sample may be carry-over from other donors' samples. DNA for the CDR3: TGTGCCAGCTCGTCCGCTAGCGGAGGGGAGCAGTTCTTC. It translates to CASSSASGGEQFF.